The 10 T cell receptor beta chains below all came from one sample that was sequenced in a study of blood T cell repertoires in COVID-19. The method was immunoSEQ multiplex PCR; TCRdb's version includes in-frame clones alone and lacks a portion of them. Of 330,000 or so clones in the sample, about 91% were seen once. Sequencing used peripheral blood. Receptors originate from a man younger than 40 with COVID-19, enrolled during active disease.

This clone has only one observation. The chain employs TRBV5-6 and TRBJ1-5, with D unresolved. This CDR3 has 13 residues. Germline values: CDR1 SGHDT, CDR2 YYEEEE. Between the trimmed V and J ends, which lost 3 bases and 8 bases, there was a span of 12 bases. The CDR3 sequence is CASSYAQTKPQHF. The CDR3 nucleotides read TGTGCCAGCAGCTATGCACAGACGAAGCCCCAGCATTTT.

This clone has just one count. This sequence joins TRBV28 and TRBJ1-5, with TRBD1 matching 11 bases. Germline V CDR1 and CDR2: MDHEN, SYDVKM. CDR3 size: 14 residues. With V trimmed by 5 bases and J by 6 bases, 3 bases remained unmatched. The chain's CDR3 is CASSPDRGRQPQHF. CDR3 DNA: TGTGCCAGCAGTCCGGACAGGGGGCGTCAGCCCCAGCATTTT.

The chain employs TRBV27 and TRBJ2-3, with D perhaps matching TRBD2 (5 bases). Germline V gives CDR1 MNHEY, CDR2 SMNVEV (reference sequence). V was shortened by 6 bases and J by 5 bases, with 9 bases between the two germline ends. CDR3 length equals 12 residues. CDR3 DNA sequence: TGTGCCAGCAGCTTCGGAGGAGATACGCAGTATTTT. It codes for CASSFGGDTQYF.

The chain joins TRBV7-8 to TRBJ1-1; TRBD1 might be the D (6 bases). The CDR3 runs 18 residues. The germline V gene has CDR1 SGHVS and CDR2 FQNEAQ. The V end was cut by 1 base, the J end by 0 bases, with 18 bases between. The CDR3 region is CASSLGYGGRGMNTEAFF. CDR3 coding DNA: TGTGCCAGCAGCTTAGGTTACGGGGGGCGCGGGATGAACACTGAAGCTTTCTTT.

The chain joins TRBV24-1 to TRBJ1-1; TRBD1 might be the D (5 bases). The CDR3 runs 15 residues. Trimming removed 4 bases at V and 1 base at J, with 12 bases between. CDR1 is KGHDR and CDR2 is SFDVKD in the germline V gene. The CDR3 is CATSEGGASNTEAFF. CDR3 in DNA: TGTGCCACCAGTGAGGGTGGGGCTTCGAACACTGAAGCTTTCTTT.

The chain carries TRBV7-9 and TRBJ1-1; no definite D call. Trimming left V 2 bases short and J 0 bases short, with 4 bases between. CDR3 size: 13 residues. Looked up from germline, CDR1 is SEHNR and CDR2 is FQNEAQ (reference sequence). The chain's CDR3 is CASSLQVNTEAFF. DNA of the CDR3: TGTGCCAGCAGCTTACAGGTGAACACTGAAGCTTTCTTT.

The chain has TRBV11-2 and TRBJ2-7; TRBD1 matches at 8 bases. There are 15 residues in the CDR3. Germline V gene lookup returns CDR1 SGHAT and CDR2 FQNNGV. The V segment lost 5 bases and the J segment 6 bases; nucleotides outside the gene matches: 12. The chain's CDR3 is CASSQGGAGGAEQYF. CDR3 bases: TGTGCCAGCAGCCAGGGAGGCGCAGGGGGCGCCGAGCAGTACTTC.

The DNA for the CDR3 is TGTGCCAGCAGGGGACTGAATGGTTTGGAGACCCAGTACTTC. Its translation is CASRGLNGLETQYF. This chain joins TRBV21-1 and TRBJ2-5; no check of the table's D call, TRBD2, against the DNA was made. TRBV21-1 is a known pseudogene. The CDR3 runs to 14 residues.

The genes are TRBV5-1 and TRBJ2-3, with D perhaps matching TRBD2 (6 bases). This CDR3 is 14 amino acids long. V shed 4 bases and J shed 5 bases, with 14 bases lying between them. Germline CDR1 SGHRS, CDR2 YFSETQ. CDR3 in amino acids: CASSAGGVGDTQYF. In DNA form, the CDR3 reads TGCGCCAGCAGCGCCGGAGGGGTCGGAGATACGCAGTATTTT.

CDR3 amino acids: CASSQRGFSGNTIYF. The CDR3 nucleotides read TGTGCCAGCAGCCAAAGGGGGTTCTCTGGAAACACCATATATTTT. The chain combines TRBV3-1 (or the pseudogene TRBV3-2) with TRBJ1-3; a weak D match, TRBD1 (6 bases). Germline assignment: CDR1 LGHDT and CDR2 YNNKEL (reference sequence). The CDR3 spans 15 residues. The germline V and J ends were trimmed by 2 bases and 0 bases, with 8 bases remaining between them.